Below, 30 T cell receptor beta chains from the same sample are listed, as sequenced in a study of blood T cell repertoires in COVID-19 (dated by TCRdb to the early 2020s). Libraries were made using the immunoSEQ multiplex PCR assay. TCRdb's version of the immuneACCESS table is confined to in-frame rearrangements and falls short of the full clone set. An unresolved V gene accounts for under half of the shortfall where checked; the remainder is of unknown origin. Recorded for this sample are more than 15,000 clones; roughly four fifths of them occurred a single time. 21% of the sample lies in the top ten. Sequenced input: peripheral blood. These receptors were taken from an elderly man with active COVID-19.

This chain links TRBV12-3 or TRBV12-4 with TRBJ2-7; 7 bases agree with TRBD2. This CDR3 is built from 13 residues. Trimming removed 5 bases from V and 3 bases from J; junction bases left unmatched: 4. CDR3 DNA sequence: TGTGCCAGCAGTGCTGGGGGGGTCTACGAGCAGTACTTC. Amino acids: CASSAGGVYEQYF.

The chain recombines TRBV19 with TRBJ1-1, with D uncertain. This CDR3 spans 14 amino acids. V lost 4 bases and J 4 bases, leaving 13 bases between the germline ends. Germline CDR1 reads LNHDA; CDR2 reads SQIVND (reference sequence). The CDR3 sequence: CASSNTGGSTEAFF. CDR3 nucleotide sequence: TGTGCCAGTAGTAACACCGGCGGGAGCACTGAAGCTTTCTTT.

V is TRBV5-4 and J is TRBJ2-3; D possibly corresponds to TRBD1 (5 bases). V was pared by 4 bases and J by 5 bases, with 17 bases between. The CDR3 sequence is 15 residues long. Germline-derived CDR1 and CDR2 are SGHNT and YYREEE (reference sequence). The CDR3 bases are TGTGCCAGCAGCCTGGGCAGCAGGGCGGAAGATACGCAGTATTTT. This sequence encodes CASSLGSRAEDTQYF. The whole variable domain, filled in from reference TRBV5-4 and TRBJ2-3, reads ETGVTQSPTHLIKTRGQQVTLRCSSQSGHNTVSWYQQALGQGPQFIFQYYREEENGRGNFPPRFSGLQFPNYSSELNVNALELDDSALYLCASSLGSRAEDTQYFGPGTRLTVL.

The genes are TRBV6-6 and TRBJ1-5; D unresolved. The CDR3 consists of 14 residues. Germline CDR1 MNHNY, CDR2 SVGAGI (reference sequence). Trimming left V 5 bases short and J 4 bases short, with 12 bases between. CDR3 DNA sequence: TGTGCCAGCAGTGCCTCGGGGATTAATCAGCCCCAGCATTTT. This codes for CASSASGINQPQHF.

The chain uses TRBV5-4 and TRBJ2-1; 13 bases agree with TRBD2. The germline CDR1 and CDR2 sequences are SGHNT and YYREEE (reference sequence). Unmatched junction bases numbered 6, after V lost 4 bases and J lost 5 bases. The CDR3 totals 16 residues. The chain's CDR3 is CASSHPGLAGDNEQFF. CDR3 sequence (DNA): TGTGCCAGCAGCCACCCAGGACTAGCGGGAGACAATGAGCAGTTCTTC.

The V gene is TRBV5-4, the J gene TRBJ2-7, with 12 bases aligning to TRBD1. CDR1 is SGHNT, CDR2 YYREEE, per germline (reference sequence). V lost 4 bases to trimming and J lost 1 base; unmatched junction nucleotides: 3. This CDR3 comprises 15 residues. Here the CDR3 reads CASSPGQGASYEQYF. The CDR3 DNA is TGTGCCAGCAGCCCGGGACAGGGGGCTTCCTACGAGCAGTACTTC.

The V call is TRBV28, the J call TRBJ2-5; 9 nucleotides align to TRBD1. V lost 2 bases to trimming and J lost 4 bases; unmatched junction nucleotides: 8. This CDR3 comprises 16 residues. Germline V gives CDR1 MDHEN, CDR2 SYDVKM. The DNA of the CDR3 is TGTGCCAGCAGTTTAAGGACAGGGGAACTAGGAGAGACCCAGTACTTC. This codes for CASSLRTGELGETQYF. The full variable domain, with the rest looked up from reference TRBV28 and TRBJ2-5, is DVKVTQSSRYLVKRTGEKVFLECVQDMDHENMFWYRQDPGLGLRLIYFSYDVKMKEKGDIPEGYSVSREKKERFSLILESASTNQTSMYLCASSLRTGELGETQYFGPGTRLLVL.

This rearrangement joins TRBV5-6 to TRBJ2-5; D gene unclear. Trimming took 1 base from V and 4 from J, leaving 8 bases between them. Germline values: CDR1 SGHDT, CDR2 YYEEEE. CDR3 length equals 13 residues. The CDR3 is CASSLTIRETQYF. CDR3 in DNA: TGTGCCAGCAGCTTGACGATTAGAGAGACCCAGTACTTC. Full variable domain (outside the CDR3, taken from reference TRBV5-6 and TRBJ2-5): DAGVTQSPTHLIKTRGQQVTLRCSPKSGHDTVSWYQQALGQGPQFIFQYYEEEERQRGNFPDRFSGHQFPNYSSELNVNALLLGDSALYLCASSLTIRETQYFGPGTRLLVL.

The J gene is TRBJ2-2, the V gene TRBV27; 10 bases match TRBD1. CDR1 is MNHEY and CDR2 is SMNVEV in the germline V gene (reference sequence). V was pared by 6 bases and J by 6 bases, with 10 bases of the junction left unmatched. The CDR3 is 16 residues long. The CDR3 nucleotides read TGTGCCAGCAGACCAGGGACAGGGGCGTTTGCCGGGGAGCTGTTTTTT. Its protein product is CASRPGTGAFAGELFF.

The CDR3 coding sequence is TGCGCCAGCAGCTTGGGTCCAGCGGGCGATCAAGAGACCCAGTACTTC. This gives the protein CASSLGPAGDQETQYF. The chain combines TRBV5-1 with TRBJ2-5, with D maybe TRBD2 (6 bases). The CDR3 runs to 16 residues. CDR1 SGHRS and CDR2 YFSETQ come from the germline V gene. The V end lost 0 bases, the J end lost 2 bases, and 14 bases lay between the germline ends.

This sequence joins TRBV5-4 and TRBJ1-3; unclear D gene. This CDR3 has 13 amino acids. The V gene's germline CDR1 is SGHNT and CDR2 YYREEE (reference sequence). The V end lost 0 bases, the J end lost 2 bases, and 3 bases lay between the germline ends. CDR3 protein: CASSLAAGNTIYF. CDR3 nucleotides: TGTGCCAGCAGCTTGGCAGCTGGAAACACCATATATTTT.

The chain combines TRBV5-1 with TRBJ2-1, with a weak D call TRBD1 (5 bases). The germline V gene has CDR1 SGHRS and CDR2 YFSETQ. V was trimmed by 5 bases and J by 10 bases, leaving 16 bases between them. The CDR3 sequence is 13 residues long. The CDR3 bases are TGCGCCAGCAGTTTTGCTCAGGGTGGCGAGCAGTTCTTC. Translated, it gives CASSFAQGGEQFF.

This clone was recorded a few times. V gene TRBV7-2 combines with J gene TRBJ2-3; TRBD2 matches at 11 bases. The CDR3 spans 16 residues. V was pared by 6 bases and J by 3 bases, with 8 bases of the junction left unmatched. The germline gives CDR1 SGHTA, CDR2 FQGNSA. CDR3 region: CASRITSGSNTDTQYF. Here the CDR3 DNA reads TGTGCCAGCAGAATCACTAGCGGGAGTAATACAGATACGCAGTATTTT.

This chain joins TRBV15 and TRBJ1-4, with 10 bases identical to TRBD1. The CDR3 sequence is 16 residues long. Losses at the gene ends were 2 bases for V and 7 bases for J; bases not matched to a gene: 7. Germline V gene lookup returns CDR1 LNHNV and CDR2 YYDKDF (reference sequence). CDR3 DNA: TGTGCCACCAGCAGAAGTCTCGGGACAGGGGCTGAAAAACTGTTTTTT. This gives the protein CATSRSLGTGAEKLFF. Complete variable domain (other parts from reference TRBV15 and TRBJ1-4): DAMVIQNPRYQVTQFGKPVTLSCSQTLNHNVMYWYQQKSSQAPKLLFHYYDKDFNNEADTPDNFQSRRPNTSFCFLDIRSPGLGDTAMYLCATSRSLGTGAEKLFFGSGTQLSVL.

CDR3: CASSSQAINTEAFF. The CDR3 bases are TGCGCCAGCAGCTCACAGGCGATTAACACTGAAGCTTTCTTT. V is TRBV5-1 and J is TRBJ1-1; weak D call: TRBD1 (5 bases). V lost 3 bases to trimming and J lost 2 bases, with 11 bases between them. Germline loops: CDR1 SGHRS, CDR2 YFSETQ. The CDR3 has 14 amino acids.

The chain couples TRBV7-9 to TRBJ2-7; TRBD1 matches at 8 bases. Trimming cost V 6 bases and J 3 bases; bases outside gene matches: 7. Germline V lookup: CDR1 SEHNR, CDR2 FQNEAQ (reference sequence). The CDR3 covers 14 residues. The CDR3 protein is CASRGPGQVYEQYF. The CDR3 DNA is TGTGCCAGCAGGGGCCCGGGACAGGTCTACGAGCAGTACTTC. Drawing the rest from reference TRBV7-9 and TRBJ2-7, the complete variable domain is DTGVSQNPRHKITKRGQNVTFRCDPISEHNRLYWYRQTLGQGPEFLTYFQNEAQLEKSRLLSDRFSAERPKGSFSTLEIQRTEQGDSAMYLCASRGPGQVYEQYFGPGTRLTVT.

This chain joins TRBV7-2 and TRBJ2-1; 7 bases are shared with TRBD2. Trimming took 1 base from V and 4 from J; bases not matched to a gene: 7. The CDR3 length is 16 residues. Germline V gene lookup returns CDR1 SGHTA and CDR2 FQGNSA. CDR3 in amino acids: CASSLGGGPAYNEQFF. CDR3 DNA: TGTGCCAGCAGCTTAGGGGGGGGTCCTGCGTACAATGAGCAGTTCTTC.

V gene TRBV2 combines with J gene TRBJ2-2, with D uncertain. V gave up 10 bases and J gave up 4 bases, with 22 bases separating them. Germline CDR1 reads SNHLY; CDR2 reads FYNNEI. The CDR3 is 16 amino acids. The CDR3 protein is CATTPGSADITGELFF. In nucleotides, the CDR3 is TGTGCCACCACCCCCGGGTCTGCCGATATCACCGGGGAGCTGTTTTTT.

The CDR3 sequence is CASSSGTGRSYEQYF. CDR3 bases: TGTGCCAGCAGTTCCGGGACAGGGCGCTCCTACGAGCAGTACTTC. The V call is TRBV27, the J call TRBJ2-7; 9 bases are shared with TRBD1. Germline V lookup: CDR1 MNHEY, CDR2 SMNVEV (reference sequence). J was trimmed by 0 bases and V by 4 bases; bases with no gene match: 4. This CDR3 has 15 amino acids.

This clone was observed once. This rearrangement joins TRBV29-1 to TRBJ1-2, with D possibly TRBD1 on 6 matching bases. The CDR3 totals 16 residues. Trimming left V 1 base short and J 0 bases short, with 15 bases between. Germline CDR1 SQVTM, CDR2 ANQGSEA. CDR3: CSVEGAGTTANYGYTF. Here the CDR3 DNA reads TGCAGCGTTGAAGGGGCAGGGACAACGGCTAACTATGGCTACACCTTC. Full variable domain (remainder filled in from reference TRBV29-1 and TRBJ1-2): SAVISQKPSRDICQRGTSLTIQCQVDSQVTMMFWYRQQPGQSLTLIATANQGSEATYESGFVIDKFPISRPNLTFSTLTVSNMSPEDSSIYLCSVEGAGTTANYGYTFGSGTRLTVV.

The rearrangement joins TRBV4-1 to TRBJ2-7; a weak D match, TRBD1 (6 bases). CDR1 is MGHRA, CDR2 YSYEKL, per germline. CDR3 size: 15 residues. The ends were cut back, 4 bases at V and 5 bases at J, with 18 bases in the middle. The CDR3 region has the DNA TGCGCCAGCAGCCGATCTACAGGGTACCCCAACGAGCAGTACTTC. This gives the protein CASSRSTGYPNEQYF.

This chain links TRBV28 with TRBJ2-3; D is perhaps TRBD2 (6 bases). V dropped 6 bases and J dropped 2 bases, with 18 bases sitting between them. The CDR3 consists of 16 residues. CDR1 MDHEN and CDR2 SYDVKM come from the germline V gene. The CDR3 here is CASSTINTGATDTQYF. In DNA form, the CDR3 reads TGTGCCAGCAGCACTATTAATACGGGAGCCACAGATACGCAGTATTTT.

The chain uses TRBV9 and TRBJ2-1, with 7 bases that match TRBD2. Germline loops: CDR1 SGDLS, CDR2 YYNGEE. J lost 7 bases, V lost 0 bases, and 4 bases had no gene match. The CDR3 totals 14 residues. CDR3 bases: TGTGCCAGCAGCGTAGCGGCTAGCGGTAATGAGCAGTTCTTC. Residues: CASSVAASGNEQFF.

This clone showed up just once. This chain links TRBV28 with TRBJ1-6, with D perhaps TRBD1 (6 bases). Germline V gene sequence: CDR1 MDHEN, CDR2 SYDVKM. The CDR3 extends over 14 amino acids. V lost 4 bases and J 8 bases, leaving 12 bases between the germline ends. The CDR3 region is CASSSTGRDSPLHF. DNA of the CDR3: TGTGCCAGCAGTTCTACAGGGCGCGATTCACCCCTCCACTTT.

Points on this clone: This same CDR3 is encoded by further DNA sequences in the sample. V gene TRBV28 combines with J gene TRBJ2-4; 8 bases agree with TRBD2. Germline V gene sequence: CDR1 MDHEN, CDR2 SYDVKM. The CDR3 runs to 15 residues. V lost 8 bases and J lost 1; bases outside the gene matches: 7. In DNA, the CDR3 is TGTGCCAGCGGGCTCCGGGGGGGGGCCAAAAACATTCAGTACTTC. This encodes CASGLRGGAKNIQYF.

As DNA, the CDR3 is TGTGCCAGCAGCTTATCGAGACTAGATACAGTAGATACGCAGTATTTT. It is translated as CASSLSRLDTVDTQYF. The gene calls are TRBV7-9 and TRBJ2-3; D possibly corresponds to TRBD2 (6 bases). The CDR3 covers 16 residues. V was trimmed by 2 bases and J by 5 bases, leaving 17 bases between them. Germline-derived CDR1 and CDR2 are SEHNR and FQNEAQ (reference sequence).

This chain links TRBV7-9 with TRBJ1-1; 9 bases are shared with TRBD1. Germline CDR1 is SEHNR and CDR2 is FQNEAQ (reference sequence). The CDR3 is made up of 16 amino acids. J was trimmed by 2 bases and V by 5 bases; bases with no gene match: 9. The CDR3 DNA reads TGTGCCAGCAGCAACCGACAGGGGGGAGCTAACACTGAAGCTTTCTTT. Encoded protein: CASSNRQGGANTEAFF.

This clone was detected once. The rearrangement uses TRBV6-5 and TRBJ2-1, with TRBD1 as a possible D gene (5 bases). V lost 5 bases, J lost 3 bases, and 14 bases lay in between. The CDR3 extends over 15 amino acids. Looked up from germline, CDR1 is MNHEY and CDR2 is SVGAGI. CDR3 in DNA: TGTGCCAGCAGTCTGTCAGGGCCCCTCTACAATGAGCAGTTCTTC. Its translation: CASSLSGPLYNEQFF.

The chain has TRBV9 and TRBJ2-1; 11 positions match TRBD2. The CDR3 is 15 residues long. Trimming cost V 4 bases and J 0 bases; bases outside gene matches: 0. CDR1 and CDR2 from the germline V gene are SGDLS and YYNGEE. The CDR3 sequence: CASSTSGSSYNEQFF. The CDR3 nucleotides read TGTGCCAGCAGCACTAGCGGGAGCTCCTACAATGAGCAGTTCTTC.

This rearrangement joins TRBV7-2 to TRBJ2-5, with D possibly being TRBD2 (7 bases). Germline CDR1 reads SGHTA; CDR2 reads FQGNSA. V was trimmed by 1 base and J by 6 bases, leaving 9 bases between them. CDR3 size: 13 residues. This CDR3 is CASSLDGGQTQYF. CDR3 coding DNA: TGTGCCAGCAGCTTAGACGGGGGGCAGACCCAGTACTTC.